This entry features one TCR beta chain sequence. Time point here: after dendritic cell vaccination, including at tumor progression/relapse. Blood PBMC samples: pre-vaccination, two weeks post third vaccination, and at tumor progression. This specimen belongs to a study of glioma-infiltrating T cells after dendritic cell vaccination. Some clones are missing from TCRdb's copy, which holds only in-frame ones; the method was immunoSEQ multiplex PCR. The repertoire has 75,000 to 85,000 clones, roughly 87% of them found once; the top ten carry about 2.2%. V was pared by 6 bases and J by 9 bases, with 5 bases of the junction left unmatched. The CDR3 consists of 13 residues. CDR1 SEHNR and CDR2 FQNEAQ come from the germline V gene (reference sequence).

The chain has TRBV7-9 and TRBJ2-1; 10 nucleotides match TRBD2. Specimen: blood, collected after dendritic cell vaccination. The sequence was obtained from a human donor with glioblastoma. The CDR3 loop reads CASRSAGGPEQFF. The CDR3 nucleotides read TGTGCCAGCAGATCAGCGGGAGGGCCTGAGCAGTTCTTC.